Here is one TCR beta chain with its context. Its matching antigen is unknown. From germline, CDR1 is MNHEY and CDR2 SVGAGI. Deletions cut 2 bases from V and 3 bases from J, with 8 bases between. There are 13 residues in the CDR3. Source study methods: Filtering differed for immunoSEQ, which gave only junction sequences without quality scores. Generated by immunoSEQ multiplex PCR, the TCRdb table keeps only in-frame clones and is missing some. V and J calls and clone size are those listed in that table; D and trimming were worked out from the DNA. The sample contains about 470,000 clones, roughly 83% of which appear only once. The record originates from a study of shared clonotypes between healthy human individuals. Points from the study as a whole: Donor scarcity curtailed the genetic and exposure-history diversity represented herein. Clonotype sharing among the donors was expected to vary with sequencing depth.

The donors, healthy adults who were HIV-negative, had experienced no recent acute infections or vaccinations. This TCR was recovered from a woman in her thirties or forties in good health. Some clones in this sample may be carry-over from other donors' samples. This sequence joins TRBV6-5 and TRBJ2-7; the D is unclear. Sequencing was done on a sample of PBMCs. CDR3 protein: CASSYRSDYEQYF. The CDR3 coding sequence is TGTGCCAGCAGTTACCGGTCTGACTACGAGCAGTACTTC.